This T cell receptor (beta chain) was captured in a study of response to subunit inactivated influenza vaccine. Whole-study results and caveats: The study's authors posited that every seasonal influenza vaccination enlists few new T cells.

The CDR3 has 15 amino acids. Trimming shortened V by 3 bases and J by 2 bases, and 12 bases separated the two germline ends. Using its own MiXCR run on the RT-PCR reads, TCRdb lists one record per CDR3 protein. Found here are 500,000 or so distinct CDR3 sequences, roughly 9.8% of them singletons; the top ten hold less than 15%. There are a few counts of this clonotype. Its specificity is not known. Sample: PBMCs from blood, taken about 40 days after vaccination. The chain links TRBV12-3 or TRBV12-4 to TRBJ2-3; D may match TRBD1 or TRBD2 (5 bases each). This sequence was found in a man over 45 who received an inactivated influenza vaccine. The CDR3 nucleotides are TGTGCCAGCAGTTTGGGACCAACCCTCACAGATACGCAGTATTTT. Translating gives CASSLGPTLTDTQYF.